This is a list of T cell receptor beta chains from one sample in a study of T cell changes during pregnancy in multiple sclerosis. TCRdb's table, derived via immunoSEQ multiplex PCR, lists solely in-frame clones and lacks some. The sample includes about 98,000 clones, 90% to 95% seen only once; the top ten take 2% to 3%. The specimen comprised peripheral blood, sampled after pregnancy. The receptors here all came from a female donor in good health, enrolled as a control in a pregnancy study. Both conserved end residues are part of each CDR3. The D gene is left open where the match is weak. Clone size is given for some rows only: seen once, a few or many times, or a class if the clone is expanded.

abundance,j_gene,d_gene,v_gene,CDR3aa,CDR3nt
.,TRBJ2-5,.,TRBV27,CASSQAPQETQYF,TGTGCCAGCAGCCAGGCGCCCCAAGAGACCCAGTACTTC
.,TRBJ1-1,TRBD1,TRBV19,CASSTSGGLGTEAFF,TGTGCCAGTAGTACATCAGGGGGTTTGGGAACTGAAGCTTTCTTT
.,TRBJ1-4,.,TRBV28,CASSRLHEKLFF,TGTGCCAGCAGTCGTCTACATGAAAAACTGTTTTTT
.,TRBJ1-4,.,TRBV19,CASGLGATNEKLFF,TGTGCCAGTGGTCTCGGAGCAACTAATGAAAAACTGTTTTTT
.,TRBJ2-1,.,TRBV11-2,CASSSLVEQFF,TGTGCCAGCAGTTCCCTCGTGGAGCAGTTCTTC
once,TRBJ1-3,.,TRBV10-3,CAISEGATGNTIYF,TGTGCCATCAGTGAAGGGGCGACGGGAAACACCATATATTTT
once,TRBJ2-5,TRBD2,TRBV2,CATPKGLAGVETQYF,TGTGCCACCCCGAAGGGACTAGCGGGAGTAGAGACCCAGTACTTC
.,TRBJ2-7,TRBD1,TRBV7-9,CASSTSGTGIEQYF,TGTGCCAGCAGCACCTCCGGGACAGGGATCGAGCAGTACTTC
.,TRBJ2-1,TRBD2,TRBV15,CATSRRLAGFSYNEQFF,TGTGCCACCAGCAGACGACTAGCGGGATTCTCCTACAATGAGCAGTTCTTC
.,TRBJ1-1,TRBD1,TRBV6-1,CASRNRGGAFF,TGTGCCAGCAGAAACAGGGGTGGAGCTTTCTTT
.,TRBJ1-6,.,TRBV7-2,CASSDYTGVSPLHF,TGTGCCAGCAGCGATTATACAGGAGTATCACCCCTCCACTTT
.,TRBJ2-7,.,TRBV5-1,CASSLRGPEQYF,TGCGCCAGCAGCTTGAGAGGGCCCGAGCAGTACTTC
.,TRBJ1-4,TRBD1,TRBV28,CASSTQGAGWGEKLFF,TGTGCCAGCAGTACCCAGGGGGCGGGATGGGGTGAAAAACTGTTTTTT
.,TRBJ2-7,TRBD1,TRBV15,CATSRDIMGQGYEQYF,TGTGCCACCAGCAGAGATATTATGGGACAGGGCTACGAGCAGTACTTC
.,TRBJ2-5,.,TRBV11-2,CACGLNQETQYF,TGTGCCTGCGGTCTAAATCAAGAGACCCAGTACTTC
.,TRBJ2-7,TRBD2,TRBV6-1,CASSGTRAYEQYF,TGTGCCAGCAGCGGGACTAGGGCCTACGAGCAGTACTTC
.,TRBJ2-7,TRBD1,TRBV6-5,CAVQGAYEQYF,TGTGCCGTACAGGGGGCCTACGAGCAGTACTTC
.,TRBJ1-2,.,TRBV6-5,CASSYKNLGTDGYTF,TGTGCCAGCAGTTACAAAAACCTTGGAACAGATGGCTACACCTTC
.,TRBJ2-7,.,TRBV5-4,CASSLWPEDEQYF,TGTGCCAGCAGCTTGTGGCCTGAGGACGAGCAGTACTTC
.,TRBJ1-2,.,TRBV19,CASRIRDGLYGYTF,TGTGCCAGTAGGATACGGGACGGACTATATGGCTACACCTTC
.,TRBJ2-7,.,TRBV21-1,CATRLRAEQYF,TGTGCCACTAGGTTGAGGGCCGAGCAGTACTTC
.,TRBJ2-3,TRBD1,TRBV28,CASGGQGGTDTQYF,TGTGCCAGCGGTGGACAGGGAGGCACAGATACGCAGTATTTT
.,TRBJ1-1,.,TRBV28,CASSPPNRVGNTEAFF,TGTGCCAGCAGTCCACCGAACAGGGTCGGGAACACTGAAGCTTTCTTT
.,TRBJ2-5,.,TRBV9,CASSVGQRQAETQYF,TGTGCCAGCAGCGTAGGACAGCGCCAAGCGGAGACCCAGTACTTC
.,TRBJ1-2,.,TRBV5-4,CASSPGVYGYTF,TGTGCCAGCAGCCCAGGGGTATATGGCTACACCTTC
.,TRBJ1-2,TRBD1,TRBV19,CASKEKTGVYGGYTF,TGTGCCAGTAAGGAGAAGACAGGGGTTTATGGTGGCTACACCTTC
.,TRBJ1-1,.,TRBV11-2,CASTITEAFF,TGTGCCAGCACCATCACTGAAGCTTTCTTT
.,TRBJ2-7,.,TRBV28,CASQAFSAFRGSSYEQYF,TGTGCCAGCCAAGCCTTTTCGGCATTCAGGGGCAGTAGCTACGAGCAGTACTTC
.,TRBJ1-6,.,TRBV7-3,CASSPKPGHSKPNSPLHF,TGTGCCAGCAGCCCGAAGCCGGGACATTCGAAACCTAATTCACCCCTCCACTTT
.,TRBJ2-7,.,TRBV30,CAWSVNANSYEQYF,TGTGCCTGGAGTGTAAACGCTAACTCCTACGAGCAGTACTTC
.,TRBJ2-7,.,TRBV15,CATSRPAGASYEQYF,TGTGCCACCAGCAGGCCCGCGGGGGCTTCCTACGAGCAGTACTTC
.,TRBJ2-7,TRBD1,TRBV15,CATGDRASYEQYF,TGTGCCACCGGGGACAGGGCCTCCTACGAGCAGTACTTC
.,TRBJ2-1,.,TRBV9,CASSPTHAVSSYNEQFF,TGTGCCAGCAGCCCCACTCACGCGGTCAGCTCCTACAATGAGCAGTTCTTC
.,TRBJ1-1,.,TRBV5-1,CASSLNTGTFEAFF,TGCGCCAGCAGCTTGAATACAGGGACGTTTGAAGCTTTCTTT
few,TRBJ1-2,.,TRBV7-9,CASSYTGMFKGYTF,TGTGCCAGCAGCTATACGGGGATGTTTAAGGGCTACACCTTC
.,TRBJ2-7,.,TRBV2,CASRMRDSLYEQYF,TGTGCCAGCAGGATGAGGGACTCCCTATACGAGCAGTACTTC
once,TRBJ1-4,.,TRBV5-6,CASSLSFSNEKLFF,TGTGCCAGCAGCTTGTCGTTCAGTAATGAAAAACTGTTTTTT
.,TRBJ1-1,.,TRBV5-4,CASSFSGPRGWTEAFF,TGTGCCAGCAGCTTTTCGGGCCCCAGGGGATGGACTGAAGCTTTCTTT
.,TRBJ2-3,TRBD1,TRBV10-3,CAIRGQGSGTDTQYF,TGTGCCATCAGGGGACAGGGGTCAGGCACAGATACGCAGTATTTT
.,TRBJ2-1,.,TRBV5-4,CASSLGRDMVTRGSYNEQFF,TGTGCCAGCAGCTTGGGAAGGGACATGGTGACAAGGGGCTCCTACAATGAGCAGTTCTTC
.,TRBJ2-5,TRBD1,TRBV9,CASSIRDGTGKETQYF,TGTGCCAGCAGTATCCGGGACGGGACAGGGAAAGAGACCCAGTACTTC
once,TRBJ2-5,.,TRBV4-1,CASSQDDQGETQYF,TGCGCCAGCAGCCAAGACGATCAGGGCGAGACCCAGTACTTC
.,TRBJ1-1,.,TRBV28,CASSLYVRDSGAFF,TGTGCCAGCAGTTTATATGTCAGGGATAGTGGAGCTTTCTTT
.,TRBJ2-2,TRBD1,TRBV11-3,CASSRTGVTGELFF,TGTGCCAGCAGCCGGACAGGGGTGACCGGGGAGCTGTTTTTT
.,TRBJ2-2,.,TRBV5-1,CASSLSLNTGELFF,TGCGCCAGCAGCTTGAGTCTAAACACCGGGGAGCTGTTTTTT
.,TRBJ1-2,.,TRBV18,CASSPTPQAYGYTF,TGTGCCAGCTCACCAACCCCACAGGCCTATGGCTACACCTTC